This T cell receptor (beta chain) came from a study of regulatory T cells in long-lasting Graves disease. Libraries of TCR beta came from iRepertoire HTBI primers plus Arm-PCR of CDR3 regions. From the multiplex PCR reads, TCRdb called clonotypes with MiXCR, one entry per CDR3 protein. The sample includes about 540,000 distinct CDR3 sequences, approximately 13% of them seen just once. The time point here: newly diagnosed GD, antithyroid drugs for less than 3 months. PBMC-derived RNA was used for the TCR library. This CDR3 spans 13 amino acids. The V and J ends lost 6 bases and 9 bases respectively, with 14 bases between them. The sample was also linked to a second study, of T cells in Graves' hyperthyroidism and ophthalmopathy.

The chain uses TRBV12-3 or TRBV12-4 and TRBJ2-2, with D perhaps matching TRBD1 or TRBD2 (5 bases each). The sequencing here drew on peripheral blood mononuclear cells (PBMCs), taken at new diagnosis, from a patient treated with antithyroid drugs. The TCR comes from a man aged 30 to 45 with Graves disease. The CDR3 region has the DNA TGTGCCAGCAGCCCTGGGGGTACCAGGGAGCTGTTTTTT. This codes for CASSPGGTRELFF.